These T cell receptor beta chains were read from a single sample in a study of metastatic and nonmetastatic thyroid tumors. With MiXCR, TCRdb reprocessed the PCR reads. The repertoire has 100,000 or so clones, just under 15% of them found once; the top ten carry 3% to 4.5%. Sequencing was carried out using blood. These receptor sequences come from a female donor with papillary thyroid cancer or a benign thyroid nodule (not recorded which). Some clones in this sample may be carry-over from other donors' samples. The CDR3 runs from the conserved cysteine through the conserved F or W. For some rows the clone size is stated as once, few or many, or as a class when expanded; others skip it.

CDR3aa: CASSLNHPGSSGNTIYF; v_gene: TRBV11-1; abundance: many
CDR3aa: CASSLAGAGETQYF; v_gene: TRBV7-2; abundance: many
CDR3aa: CASSSGPSNTEAFF; v_gene: TRBV5-1; abundance: many
CDR3aa: CAISRGGFYEQYF; v_gene: TRBV19; abundance: few
CDR3aa: CASSYRGRAYEQYF; v_gene: TRBV12-3/TRBV12-4; abundance: many
CDR3aa: CASSDRGQGIRTKPQHF; v_gene: TRBV28; abundance: few
CDR3aa: CASSLGQGSNHPQHF; v_gene: TRBV28; abundance: few
CDR3aa: CASSLVTYNEQFF; v_gene: TRBV5-1; abundance: many
CDR3aa: CASNENDGTEAFF; v_gene: TRBV12-3/TRBV12-4; abundance: many
CDR3aa: CASTHRGGALGANVMTF; v_gene: TRBV19; abundance: -
CDR3aa: CASSPTPLAREQYF; v_gene: TRBV19; abundance: many
CDR3aa: CASSYRTGNTIYF; v_gene: TRBV19; abundance: many
CDR3aa: CASSLTGGPDTQYF; v_gene: TRBV7-3; abundance: many
CDR3aa: CSARGPPRGINTEAFF; v_gene: TRBV20-1; abundance: -
CDR3aa: CASSQDVNSPLHF; v_gene: TRBV12-3/TRBV12-4; abundance: many
CDR3aa: CASSLTSSNGYTF; v_gene: TRBV19; abundance: many
CDR3aa: CAWKGGGPQRYTEAFF; v_gene: TRBV30; abundance: many
CDR3aa: CASSYWTGVNGELFF; v_gene: TRBV6-2/TRBV6-3; abundance: -
CDR3aa: CASSFSAYEQYF; v_gene: TRBV14; abundance: many
CDR3aa: CASSLDRGPQAQYF; v_gene: TRBV28; abundance: many
CDR3aa: CASSSWMGQGALRSNEQYF; v_gene: TRBV6-2/TRBV6-3; abundance: -
CDR3aa: CASSSSQGGETQYF; v_gene: TRBV11-2; abundance: few
CDR3aa: CSARLDREQYF; v_gene: TRBV20-1; abundance: many
CDR3aa: CASRPGTEALDEQYF; v_gene: TRBV28; abundance: many
CDR3aa: CSARAGTGVEKLFF; v_gene: TRBV20-1; abundance: -
CDR3aa: CSAGSSYEQYF; v_gene: TRBV20-1; abundance: many
CDR3aa: CASSPTPDRGPNEQFF; v_gene: TRBV7-2; abundance: many
CDR3aa: CASSTGQVYEQYF; v_gene: TRBV6-2/TRBV6-3; abundance: few
CDR3aa: CASSPRRGGGETQYF; v_gene: TRBV12-3/TRBV12-4; abundance: many
CDR3aa: CASSFPGGPGDTQYF; v_gene: TRBV13; abundance: -
CDR3aa: CASNMGMGYTEAFF; v_gene: TRBV6-4; abundance: many
CDR3aa: CASSDSGGETQYF; v_gene: TRBV7-3; abundance: many
CDR3aa: CASSWTPPGTEAFF; v_gene: TRBV5-5; abundance: many
CDR3aa: CASSLDGNEQFF; v_gene: TRBV12-3/TRBV12-4; abundance: few
CDR3aa: CASSFSPGNPAREQYF; v_gene: TRBV11-2; abundance: many
CDR3aa: CASSPGQVEVNEQFF; v_gene: TRBV9; abundance: many
CDR3aa: CASRGTRGTDTQYF; v_gene: TRBV7-2; abundance: -
CDR3aa: CAWSSGTGNEQYF; v_gene: TRBV30; abundance: -
CDR3aa: CASSSSLGTEQYF; v_gene: TRBV5-1; abundance: many
CDR3aa: CASRLDRSREQYF; v_gene: TRBV6-1; abundance: many
CDR3aa: CSALLLQGAYEQYF; v_gene: TRBV20-1; abundance: many
CDR3aa: CASSLSPGNTEAFF; v_gene: TRBV28; abundance: many
CDR3aa: CASSVGGTGVDEKLFF; v_gene: TRBV9; abundance: many
CDR3aa: CASKLGTGGGIDEQFF; v_gene: TRBV12-3/TRBV12-4; abundance: many
CDR3aa: CAGSEPPDNEHFF; v_gene: TRBV6-1; abundance: -